This passage covers 4 T cell receptor beta chains from one sample sequenced in a study of cytomegalovirus exposure and HLA in healthy donors. PCR used 60 Vbeta primers and 13 Jbeta primers. Repertoires were generated with immunoSEQ multiplex PCR, while TCRdb's copy carries only in-frame clones and drops some. The sample holds under 65,000 clones. The sequenced sample was PBMCs. The source of these receptors is a woman aged 18-29 years in good health and CMV-seronegative.

The V gene is TRBV25-1, the J gene TRBJ1-2; 7 positions agree with TRBD1. The length of the CDR3 is 14 residues. The germline V gene has CDR1 MGHDK and CDR2 SYGVNS. V trimming: 3 bases; J trimming: 7 bases; junction bases outside the gene matches: 8. CDR3 sequence: CASSDTGATGGYTF. The DNA of the CDR3 is TGTGCCAGCAGTGACACAGGGGCCACGGGTGGCTACACCTTC.

V usage is TRBV5-4 and J usage is TRBJ2-5; unclear D gene. The CDR3 totals 13 residues. CDR1 SGHNT and CDR2 YYREEE come from the germline V gene (reference sequence). V was shortened by 5 bases and J by 5 bases, with 13 bases between the two germline ends. CDR3 amino acids: CASSPASGETQYF. CDR3 coding DNA: TGTGCCAGCAGTCCTGCGTCGGGTGAGACCCAGTACTTC.

The chain joins TRBV2 to TRBJ2-3; possibly TRBD1 for D (7 bases). V lost 6 bases to trimming and J lost 4 bases, with 17 bases between them. The CDR3 spans 15 residues. Germline V lookup: CDR1 SNHLY, CDR2 FYNNEI. For the CDR3, the DNA is TGTGCCAGCAGGGAGGGGACAGCCTTGGCAGATACGCAGTATTTT. This encodes CASREGTALADTQYF. Drawing the rest from reference TRBV2 and TRBJ2-3, the complete variable domain is EPEVTQTPSHQVTQMGQEVILRCVPISNHLYFYWYRQILGQKVEFLVSFYNNEISEKSEIFDDQFSVERPDGSNFTLKIRSTKLEDSAMYFCASREGTALADTQYFGPGTRLTVL.

CDR3 in amino acids: CASSLVVRGRVNTEAFF. CDR3 nucleotides: TGCGCCAGCAGCTTGGTAGTCAGGGGGCGCGTGAACACTGAAGCTTTCTTT. The chain joins TRBV5-1 to TRBJ1-1, with 8 bases that match TRBD1. With 0 bases clipped from V and 0 bases from J, the junction kept 7 bases outside the gene matches. The CDR3 is 17 amino acids. Germline CDR1 and CDR2: SGHRS and YFSETQ.